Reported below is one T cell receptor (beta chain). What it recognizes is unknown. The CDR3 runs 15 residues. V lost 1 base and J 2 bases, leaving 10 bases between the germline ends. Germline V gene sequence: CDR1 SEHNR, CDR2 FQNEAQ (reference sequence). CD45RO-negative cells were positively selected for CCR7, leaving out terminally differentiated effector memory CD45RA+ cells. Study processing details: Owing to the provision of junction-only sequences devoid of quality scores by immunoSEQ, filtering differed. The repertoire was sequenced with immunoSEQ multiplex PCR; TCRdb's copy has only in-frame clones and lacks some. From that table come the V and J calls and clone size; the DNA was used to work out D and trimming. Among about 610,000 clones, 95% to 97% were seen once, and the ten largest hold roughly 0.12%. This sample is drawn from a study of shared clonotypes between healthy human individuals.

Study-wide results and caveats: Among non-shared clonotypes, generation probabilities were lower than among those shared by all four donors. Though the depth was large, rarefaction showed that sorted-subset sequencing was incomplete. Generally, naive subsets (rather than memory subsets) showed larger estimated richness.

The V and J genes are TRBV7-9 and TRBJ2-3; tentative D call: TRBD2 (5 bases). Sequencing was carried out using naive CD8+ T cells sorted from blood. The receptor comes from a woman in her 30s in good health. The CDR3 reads CASSLGSGFTDTQYF. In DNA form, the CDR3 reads TGTGCCAGCAGCTTAGGTTCGGGATTCACAGATACGCAGTATTTT.